What follows are 24 T cell receptor beta chains derived from one specimen sequenced in a study of radiation and T cells in renal cell carcinoma. Assay: immunoSEQ multiplex PCR; the TCRdb copy retains only in-frame clones and omits some. The table lists about 47,000 clones, roughly 78% of them singletons. Time point of the sample: blood 2 weeks post-SBRT. Treatment noted: 15 Gy SBRT to primary tumor, nephrectomy 4 weeks later. Sample: blood, taken from a patient whose treatment included radiotherapy and nephrectomy. The receptors shown here come from a woman between 70 and 85 years old with renal cell carcinoma.

The chain joins TRBV7-2 to TRBJ2-7, with unresolved D. This CDR3 comprises 14 residues. V lost 1 base, J lost 7 bases, and 14 bases lay in between. Germline V lookup: CDR1 SGHTA, CDR2 FQGNSA. DNA of the CDR3: TGTGCCAGCAGCTTAGGAGGAATTACGGGTGAGCAGTACTTC. Protein: CASSLGGITGEQYF.

The chain is built from TRBV10-3 and TRBJ2-1; D is perhaps TRBD1 (7 bases). CDR3 size: 15 residues. The germline CDR1 and CDR2 sequences are ENHRY and SYGVKD. V dropped 0 bases and J dropped 7 bases, with 13 bases sitting between them. This CDR3 is CAISESKTGTNEQFF. CDR3 bases: TGTGCCATCAGTGAGTCCAAGACAGGGACTAATGAGCAGTTCTTC.

Only a few counts were recorded for this clone. The chain joins TRBV7-2 to TRBJ2-7; no clear D gene. Trimming removed 2 bases at V and 6 bases at J, with 14 bases between. The CDR3 runs to 14 residues. CDR1 and CDR2 from the germline V gene are SGHTA and FQGNSA. The CDR3 region has the DNA TGTGCCAGCAGCTTATCCAGACCCTCAGGCGAGCAGTACTTC. Its translation: CASSLSRPSGEQYF.

The genes are TRBV5-6 and TRBJ1-1; D is possibly TRBD1 (5 bases). The CDR3 is made up of 14 amino acids. V lost 3 bases, J lost 4 bases, and 13 bases lay in between. The germline gives CDR1 SGHDT, CDR2 YYEEEE. The DNA for the CDR3 is TGTGCCAGCAGCTCGGTCGGGGGTGGCACTGAAGCTTTCTTT. Protein sequence: CASSSVGGGTEAFF.

The chain carries TRBV6-5 and TRBJ2-7; TRBD1 matches at 10 bases. CDR1 is MNHEY and CDR2 is SVGAGI in the germline V gene. The ends lost 4 bases at V and 3 bases at J; junction bases unmatched: 6. The CDR3 covers 15 residues. CDR3 DNA sequence: TGTGCCAGCAGTTCCCCCGGGACAGGGGTCTACGAGCAGTACTTC. Its protein is CASSSPGTGVYEQYF.

V and J are TRBV6-5 and TRBJ2-3; the match to TRBD2 covers 11 bases. The CDR3 has 15 residues. The V gene end was trimmed by 8 bases and the J gene end by 2 bases; junction bases not matched to a gene: 6. Germline V lookup: CDR1 MNHEY, CDR2 SVGAGI. The CDR3 reads CASGIAGGPTDTQYF. The CDR3 nucleotides read TGTGCCAGCGGAATAGCGGGGGGGCCCACAGATACGCAGTATTTT.

This chain joins TRBV5-1 and TRBJ1-2; no definite D call. This CDR3 comprises 14 residues. CDR1 is SGHRS and CDR2 is YFSETQ in the germline V gene. The germline V and J ends were trimmed by 0 bases and 3 bases, with 9 bases remaining between them. CDR3: CASSLEASYYGYTF. As DNA, the CDR3 is TGCGCCAGCAGCTTGGAGGCCAGCTACTATGGCTACACCTTC.

The chain joins TRBV5-4 to TRBJ2-5; no clear D gene. Germline V gene data show CDR1 as SGHNT and CDR2 as YYREEE (reference sequence). The length of the CDR3 is 14 residues. Deletions cut 0 bases from V and 5 bases from J, with 11 bases between. CDR3 DNA sequence: TGTGCCAGCAGCTTGGGTCTATCTCCGGAGACCCAGTACTTC. This sequence encodes CASSLGLSPETQYF.

This clone was detected only a few times. The chain uses TRBV5-1 and TRBJ2-3; 15 nucleotides line up with TRBD2. Germline CDR1 SGHRS, CDR2 YFSETQ. The CDR3 loop spans 17 amino acids. V gave up 4 bases and J gave up 4 bases; unmatched junction bases: 7. The chain's CDR3 is CASSPGGLAGGSDTQYF. The CDR3, as DNA: TGCGCCAGCAGCCCGGGGGGACTAGCGGGAGGATCAGATACGCAGTATTTT.

This chain joins TRBV4-1 and TRBJ2-5; D unresolved. CDR1 is MGHRA and CDR2 is YSYEKL in the germline V gene. There are 15 residues in the CDR3. V lost 0 bases, J lost 2 bases, and 10 bases lay in between. CDR3 region: CASSQEGSGQETQYF. The CDR3 nucleotides are TGCGCCAGCAGCCAAGAGGGGTCCGGACAAGAGACCCAGTACTTC.

The chain recombines TRBV5-4 with TRBJ2-3; 9 bases fit TRBD1. Germline CDR1 reads SGHNT; CDR2 reads YYREEE (reference sequence). J gave up 4 bases and V 2 bases, and 11 bases lay outside the gene matches. The CDR3 contains 17 residues. The CDR3 spells CASSLPPGQGAADTQYF. CDR3 nucleotides: TGTGCCAGCAGCTTACCACCGGGACAGGGAGCAGCAGATACGCAGTATTTT.

The chain uses TRBV19 and TRBJ1-2, with 7 nucleotides matching TRBD1. CDR3 length equals 15 residues. Trimming removed 5 bases from V and 4 bases from J; junction bases left unmatched: 10. Germline assignment: CDR1 LNHDA and CDR2 SQIVND (reference sequence). The CDR3 protein is CASSLGQERGYGYTF. CDR3 bases: TGTGCCAGTAGTCTCGGACAGGAGAGGGGCTATGGCTACACCTTC.

The chain is built from TRBV6-5 and TRBJ1-1; 8 positions match TRBD1. Germline CDR1 is MNHEY and CDR2 is SVGAGI. The CDR3 length is 15 residues. Trimming at V came to 5 bases and at J to 2 bases, leaving 7 bases not matched to a gene. The CDR3 here is CASSQQGGRNTEAFF. Here the CDR3 DNA reads TGTGCCAGCAGTCAACAGGGGGGGCGAAACACTGAAGCTTTCTTT.

The chain employs TRBV5-6 and TRBJ2-5; tentative D call: TRBD2 (6 bases). Trimming took 4 bases from V and 2 from J, leaving 15 bases between them. Germline V lookup: CDR1 SGHDT, CDR2 YYEEEE. This CDR3 has 15 amino acids. CDR3 amino acids: CASSLWDGGQETQYF. CDR3 sequence (DNA): TGTGCCAGCAGCCTGTGGGATGGGGGGCAAGAGACCCAGTACTTC.

This chain joins TRBV6-6 and TRBJ1-5; D unresolved. Germline V gene lookup returns CDR1 MNHNY and CDR2 SVGAGI (reference sequence). The CDR3 extends over 13 amino acids. V gave up 2 bases and J gave up 4 bases, with 6 bases separating them. In DNA, the CDR3 is TGTGCCAGCAGTTACGACCAAAATCAGCCCCAGCATTTT. This sequence encodes CASSYDQNQPQHF.

The genes are TRBV5-4 and TRBJ1-5; a weak D match, TRBD1 (6 bases). The germline V and J ends were trimmed by 4 bases and 0 bases, with 11 bases remaining between them. CDR1 is SGHNT, CDR2 YYREEE, per germline (reference sequence). CDR3 length: 15 residues. In nucleotides, the CDR3 is TGTGCCAGCAGCATGGGGACAAATAGCAATCAGCCCCAGCATTTT. Protein product: CASSMGTNSNQPQHF.

In this sample, this clone turned up a few times. This same CDR3 is encoded by further DNA sequences in the sample. The chain couples TRBV9 to TRBJ1-5; maybe TRBD1 (6 bases). Germline V gene data show CDR1 as SGDLS and CDR2 as YYNGEE. The CDR3 sequence is 15 residues long. Trimming shortened V by 4 bases and J by 7 bases, and 18 bases separated the two germline ends. CDR3 residues: CASSPYPGHKQPQHF. DNA for the CDR3: TGTGCCAGCAGCCCATACCCGGGACATAAGCAGCCCCAGCATTTT.

The chain links TRBV19 to TRBJ1-2, with a weak D call TRBD1 (6 bases). Trimming pared 6 bases from V and 1 base from J, leaving 15 bases between. This CDR3 region has 15 residues. Per the germline V gene, CDR1 is LNHDA and CDR2 is SQIVND (reference sequence). The CDR3 loop reads CASRRGSAGNYGYTF. Here the CDR3 DNA reads TGTGCCAGTAGGAGGGGGAGCGCTGGTAACTATGGCTACACCTTC.

The gene calls are TRBV11-3 and TRBJ1-6; no definite D call. Trimming cost V 2 bases and J 7 bases, with 6 bases left between them. Per the germline V gene, CDR1 is SGHNT and CDR2 is YENEEA. This CDR3 is built from 13 residues. CDR3 coding DNA: TGTGCCAGCAGCTTATCGGGGAATTCACCCCTCCACTTT. It specifies CASSLSGNSPLHF.

This clone was seen a few times. This chain joins TRBV29-1 and TRBJ1-2; TRBD1 might be the D (6 bases). Germline CDR1 SQVTM, CDR2 ANQGSEA. This CDR3 has 11 amino acids. The V and J ends lost 4 bases and 8 bases respectively, with 11 bases between them. The CDR3 nucleotides are TGCAGCGTTGCCGGGGGGCGCGGCTACACCTTC. Encoded protein: CSVAGGRGYTF.

The chain couples TRBV5-1 to TRBJ2-5, with TRBD2 matching 7 bases. V lost 1 base to trimming and J lost 5 bases; unmatched junction nucleotides: 11. This CDR3 is built from 16 residues. The germline V gene has CDR1 SGHRS and CDR2 YFSETQ. CDR3 region: CASSLNGGRDRETQYF. The DNA for the CDR3 is TGCGCCAGCAGCTTGAATGGCGGGAGAGATAGGGAGACCCAGTACTTC.

V is TRBV19 and J is TRBJ1-2; 9 bases map to TRBD1. This CDR3 contains 18 residues. The germline gives CDR1 LNHDA, CDR2 SQIVND (reference sequence). V gave up 0 bases and J gave up 2 bases; unmatched junction bases: 10. CDR3 sequence reads: CASSIDGTGLHRNYGYTF. CDR3 sequence (DNA): TGTGCCAGTAGTATAGATGGGACAGGGCTTCACAGAAACTATGGCTACACCTTC.

V is TRBV7-9 and J is TRBJ2-1; 10 nucleotides line up with TRBD1. Germline CDR1 and CDR2: SEHNR and FQNEAQ (reference sequence). The CDR3 spans 16 residues. V lost 5 bases and J lost 4; bases outside the gene matches: 8. CDR3 nucleotide sequence: TGTGCCAGCAGCGCACCCGGGACAGGGGTATACAATGAGCAGTTCTTC. This translates into CASSAPGTGVYNEQFF.

This chain links TRBV5-4 with TRBJ2-6; D is possibly TRBD1 (5 bases). Per germline, CDR1 SGHNT and CDR2 YYREEE (reference sequence). The V and J ends lost 0 bases and 1 base respectively, with 14 bases between them. The CDR3 is 18 residues long. The CDR3 loop is CASSLGPRGNSGANVLTF. The CDR3 nucleotides are TGTGCCAGCAGCTTGGGACCTAGGGGTAATTCTGGGGCCAACGTCCTGACTTTC.